Following are 27 T cell receptor beta chains from one sample sequenced in a study of blood T cell repertoires in COVID-19. Sequencing used immunoSEQ multiplex PCR; TCRdb keeps in-frame clones, though not all of them. The sample includes 130,000 to 150,000 clones, roughly 76% of them seen just once. Sequenced: peripheral blood. These receptors were taken from a human donor with acute or convalescent COVID-19. The donor label of this sample is uncertain.

The chain joins TRBV6-6 to TRBJ1-2; TRBD1 is a possible D gene (6 bases). Per germline, CDR1 MNHNY and CDR2 SVGAGI (reference sequence). The CDR3 covers 14 residues. Trimming cost V 5 bases and J 6 bases, with 16 bases left between them. In DNA, the CDR3 is TGTGCCAGCAGTGCCGGGGGGCTCATGGATGGCTACACCTTC. It specifies CASSAGGLMDGYTF.

This rearrangement joins TRBV18 to TRBJ2-7, with D possibly being TRBD1 (5 bases). Germline V gene data show CDR1 as KGHSH and CDR2 as LQKENI. This CDR3 is 12 amino acids long. Trimming shortened V by 4 bases and J by 4 bases, and 8 bases separated the two germline ends. This chain's CDR3 is CASSLDSYEQYV. The CDR3, as DNA: TGTGCCAGCTCACTCGACAGTTACGAGCAGTACGTC.

This chain joins TRBV10-2 and TRBJ1-2; no clear D gene. Per germline, CDR1 WSHSY and CDR2 SAAADI. V dropped 0 bases and J dropped 3 bases, with 14 bases sitting between them. CDR3 length: 16 residues. The CDR3 region is CASSESYRGSDYGYTF. As DNA, the CDR3 is TGCGCCAGCAGTGAGTCGTACCGTGGCAGCGACTATGGCTACACCTTC.

The V and J genes are TRBV18 and TRBJ2-5, with D hard to call. The germline V and J ends were trimmed by 5 bases and 5 bases, with 15 bases remaining between them. Germline CDR1 and CDR2: KGHSH and LQKENI. This CDR3 spans 14 amino acids. The CDR3 region has the DNA TGTGCCAGCTCATTCTCCGGTGGGCTGGAGACCCAGTACTTC. This sequence encodes CASSFSGGLETQYF.

This clone has just a few counts. The V gene is TRBV24-1, the J gene TRBJ1-5; 8 nucleotides agree with TRBD1. Germline trimming cut 7 bases from V and 4 bases from J; bases unmatched to any gene: 5. The CDR3 totals 14 residues. In germline, CDR1 is KGHDR, CDR2 SFDVKD. The CDR3 DNA sequence: TGTGCCACCAGCCACAGGGGGTCGAATCAGCCCCAGCATTTT. Translating it yields CATSHRGSNQPQHF.

The genes are TRBV5-6 and TRBJ2-5, with TRBD2 as a possible D gene (6 bases). Trimming took 4 bases from V and 2 from J, leaving 18 bases between them. The germline CDR1 and CDR2 sequences are SGHDT and YYEEEE. CDR3 length equals 16 residues. The CDR3 coding sequence is TGTGCCAGCAGCAACACCCGCGGGAACCTACAAGAGACCCAGTACTTC. It codes for CASSNTRGNLQETQYF.

The chain has TRBV2 and TRBJ1-1, with TRBD1 identical over 9 bases. Germline values: CDR1 SNHLY, CDR2 FYNNEI. This CDR3 contains 13 residues. The trim removed 6 bases at V and 8 bases at J, leaving 7 bases unmatched. The CDR3 sequence is CASSTGTGPEAFF. DNA of the CDR3: TGTGCCAGCAGCACCGGGACAGGGCCAGAAGCTTTCTTT.

This clone was seen a few times. The chain is built from TRBV6-1 and TRBJ2-1; 7 positions match TRBD2. The V gene end was trimmed by 3 bases and the J gene end by 9 bases; junction bases not matched to a gene: 5. This CDR3 is built from 13 residues. CDR1 is MNHNS and CDR2 is SASEGT in the germline V gene. As DNA, the CDR3 is TGTGCCAGCAGTGACGGGGGGTTGACTGAGCAGTTCTTC. It specifies CASSDGGLTEQFF.

The genes are TRBV12-5 and TRBJ2-2; TRBD1 is a possible D gene (5 bases). This CDR3 region has 14 residues. The V and J ends lost 5 bases and 4 bases respectively, with 11 bases between them. Germline assignment: CDR1 LGHNT and CDR2 FRNRAP. The CDR3 spells CASGRDRFTGELFF. In DNA, the CDR3 is TGTGCTAGTGGTAGAGACAGATTCACCGGGGAGCTGTTTTTT. Full variable domain (remainder filled in from reference TRBV12-5 and TRBJ2-2): DARVTQTPRHKVTEMGQEVTMRCQPILGHNTVFWYRQTMMQGLELLAYFRNRAPLDDSGMPKDRFSAEMPDATLATLKIQPSEPRDSAVYFCASGRDRFTGELFFGEGSRLTVL.

The chain joins TRBV5-4 to TRBJ2-1, with TRBD1 identical over 9 bases. J lost 7 bases, V lost 5 bases, and 7 bases had no gene match. The CDR3 is 14 amino acids. Germline assignment: CDR1 SGHNT and CDR2 YYREEE (reference sequence). CDR3 DNA sequence: TGTGCCAGCAGGCCGGGACAGGGAAAGAATGAGCAGTTCTTC. Residues: CASRPGQGKNEQFF.

The chain recombines TRBV24-1 with TRBJ1-5, with D perhaps TRBD1 (6 bases). Germline lookup yields CDR1 KGHDR and CDR2 SFDVKD. The CDR3 contains 14 residues. Trimming shortened V by 3 bases and J by 6 bases, and 11 bases separated the two germline ends. The CDR3 DNA is TGTGCCACCAGTGATCGACAGGCGGGTCAGCCCCAGCATTTT. Its protein product is CATSDRQAGQPQHF.

The chain combines TRBV28 with TRBJ2-7, with D tentatively TRBD2 (5 bases). There are 12 residues in the CDR3. Trimming cost V 8 bases and J 3 bases, with 11 bases left between them. Germline V gene data show CDR1 as MDHEN and CDR2 as SYDVKM. For the CDR3, the DNA is TGTGCCAGCGTCGGGGAAAGCTACGAGCAGTACTTC. Translated, it gives CASVGESYEQYF.

The chain couples TRBV30 to TRBJ1-5, with D uncertain. The CDR3 sequence is 14 residues long. Per the germline V gene, CDR1 is GTSNPN and CDR2 is SVGIG (reference sequence). V lost 0 bases, J lost 5 bases, and 11 bases lay in between. In nucleotides, the CDR3 is TGTGCCTGGAGTGTAGGAGGGTTGGATCAGCCCCAGCATTTT. This encodes CAWSVGGLDQPQHF.

The genes are TRBV29-1 and TRBJ1-2, with D uncertain. V lost 0 bases, J lost 6 bases, and 17 bases lay in between. Germline values: CDR1 SQVTM, CDR2 ANQGSEA. The CDR3 length is 15 residues. The CDR3 spells CSVEDGPGRWHGYTF. Here the CDR3 DNA reads TGCAGCGTTGAAGATGGGCCGGGGAGGTGGCATGGCTACACCTTC. The variable domain in full, with the rest retrieved from reference TRBV29-1 and TRBJ1-2, is SAVISQKPSRDICQRGTSLTIQCQVDSQVTMMFWYRQQPGQSLTLIATANQGSEATYESGFVIDKFPISRPNLTFSTLTVSNMSPEDSSIYLCSVEDGPGRWHGYTFGSGTRLTVV.

The CDR3 loop reads CASSQGEGTGGYTF. The DNA of the CDR3 is TGTGCCAGCAGCCAAGGAGAGGGGACAGGTGGCTACACCTTC. The V gene is TRBV3-1 (or the pseudogene TRBV3-2), the J gene TRBJ1-2; 8 bases are shared with TRBD1. The V gene's germline CDR1 is LGHDT and CDR2 YNNKEL (reference sequence). This CDR3 comprises 14 residues. J was trimmed by 7 bases and V by 1 base; bases with no gene match: 5.

The CDR3 is CASRTGPNTEAFF. The CDR3 coding sequence is TGTGCCAGCAGGACAGGACCGAACACTGAAGCTTTCTTT. V usage is TRBV6-5 and J usage is TRBJ1-1, with D maybe TRBD1 (6 bases). The CDR3 consists of 13 residues. Germline-derived CDR1 and CDR2 are MNHEY and SVGAGI. Trimming took off 6 bases at V and 1 base at J, with 9 bases between the two ends.

This chain links TRBV12-3 or TRBV12-4 with TRBJ1-3; D gene uncertain. This CDR3 region has 11 residues. With 7 bases removed from V and 9 bases from J, the gap between germline ends came to 10 bases. The CDR3 region is CASTYGSTIYF. For the CDR3, the DNA is TGTGCCAGCACCTACGGGAGCACCATATATTTT.

The genes are TRBV19 and TRBJ1-2; the D gene is possibly TRBD1 (6 bases). Trimming removed 5 bases at V and 9 bases at J, with 19 bases between. CDR3 length equals 14 residues. Per germline, CDR1 LNHDA and CDR2 SQIVND (reference sequence). CDR3 region: CASSRFAGAFRYTF. The DNA of the CDR3 is TGTGCCAGTAGTCGCTTCGCAGGGGCTTTTCGCTACACCTTC. Variable domain in full (rest from reference TRBV19 and TRBJ1-2): DGGITQSPKYLFRKEGQNVTLSCEQNLNHDAMYWYRQDPGQGLRLIYYSQIVNDFQKGDIAEGYSVSREKKESFPLTVTSAQKNPTAFYLCASSRFAGAFRYTFGSGTRLTVV.

The chain combines TRBV7-9 with TRBJ2-2, with 9 positions matching TRBD1. This CDR3 is 15 amino acids long. The ends lost 4 bases at V and 4 bases at J; junction bases unmatched: 4. Germline values: CDR1 SEHNR, CDR2 FQNEAQ (reference sequence). CDR3 amino acids: CASSSGTGSTGELFF. In DNA form, the CDR3 reads TGTGCCAGCAGCTCCGGGACAGGGTCCACCGGGGAGCTGTTTTTT. Filled out from reference TRBV7-9 and TRBJ2-2, the complete variable domain reads DTGVSQNPRHKITKRGQNVTFRCDPISEHNRLYWYRQTLGQGPEFLTYFQNEAQLEKSRLLSDRFSAERPKGSFSTLEIQRTEQGDSAMYLCASSSGTGSTGELFFGEGSRLTVL.

The rearrangement joins TRBV6-1 to TRBJ2-3, with D maybe TRBD1 (5 bases). Trimming shortened V by 2 bases and J by 2 bases, and 11 bases separated the two germline ends. Germline lookup yields CDR1 MNHNS and CDR2 SASEGT. CDR3 length: 15 amino acids. The CDR3 reads CASSERDRYTDTQYF. The CDR3 region has the DNA TGTGCCAGCAGTGAAAGAGACAGATACACAGATACGCAGTATTTT.

The V call is TRBV13, the J call TRBJ1-1, with 7 positions matching TRBD1. V was clipped by 5 bases and J by 0 bases; unmatched bases: 6. This CDR3 contains 15 residues. The germline gives CDR1 PRHDT, CDR2 FYEKMQ (reference sequence). The CDR3 nucleotides are TGTGCCAGCAGCCCAACAGGGGTGGTGAACACTGAAGCTTTCTTT. It is translated as CASSPTGVVNTEAFF.

This chain connects TRBV5-4 to TRBJ1-4, with a weak D call TRBD1 (5 bases). Germline CDR1 and CDR2: SGHNT and YYREEE (reference sequence). CDR3 length equals 14 residues. V was shortened by 2 bases and J by 10 bases, with 15 bases between the two germline ends. For the CDR3, the DNA is TGTGCCAGCAGCTTCGATACAGGAGGGCGAAAACTGTTTTTT. This encodes CASSFDTGGRKLFF.

This clone was seen a few times. V usage is TRBV27 and J usage is TRBJ1-2; perhaps TRBD1 as D (6 bases). V was cut by 5 bases and J by 5 bases, with 15 bases left in between. The CDR3 length is 14 residues. The germline gives CDR1 MNHEY, CDR2 SMNVEV (reference sequence). This chain's CDR3 is CASSPPGTSYGYTF. CDR3 in DNA: TGTGCCAGCAGTCCCCCTGGGACAAGTTATGGCTACACCTTC.

V is TRBV24-1 and J is TRBJ1-5; the match to TRBD1 covers 8 bases. J lost 6 bases, V lost 5 bases, and 5 bases had no gene match. This CDR3 spans 14 amino acids. Germline V CDR1 and CDR2: KGHDR, SFDVKD. The CDR3 loop reads CATSAGGEGQPQHF. DNA for the CDR3: TGTGCCACCAGTGCAGGGGGCGAGGGTCAGCCCCAGCATTTT.

The V and J genes are TRBV18 and TRBJ2-5, with TRBD2 matching 7 bases. The CDR3 length is 16 residues. V was pared by 0 bases and J by 4 bases, with 8 bases of the junction left unmatched. CDR1 KGHSH and CDR2 LQKENI come from the germline V gene. This chain's CDR3 is CASSPPFGLDGETQYF. The DNA of the CDR3 is TGTGCCAGCTCACCACCCTTTGGACTAGATGGAGAGACCCAGTACTTC.

This clone turned up a few times. The chain links TRBV5-6 to TRBJ2-3; possibly TRBD1 for D (5 bases). Per the germline V gene, CDR1 is SGHDT and CDR2 is YYEEEE. V lost 0 bases to trimming and J lost 1 base, with 15 bases between them. The CDR3 is made up of 17 amino acids. The CDR3 sequence: CASSLEGQGQGTDTQYF. The CDR3 DNA is TGTGCCAGCAGCTTGGAAGGCCAGGGTCAGGGCACAGATACGCAGTATTTT.

This clone was picked up a small number of times. V usage is TRBV5-5 and J usage is TRBJ1-3; D ambiguous. Germline lookup yields CDR1 SGHKS and CDR2 YYEKEE (reference sequence). This CDR3 is built from 16 residues. Trimming pared 7 bases from V and 0 bases from J, leaving 17 bases between. The CDR3 DNA sequence: TGTGCCAGCGGACTTCTAGCCAGCATCTCTGGAAACACCATATATTTT. Its protein is CASGLLASISGNTIYF.